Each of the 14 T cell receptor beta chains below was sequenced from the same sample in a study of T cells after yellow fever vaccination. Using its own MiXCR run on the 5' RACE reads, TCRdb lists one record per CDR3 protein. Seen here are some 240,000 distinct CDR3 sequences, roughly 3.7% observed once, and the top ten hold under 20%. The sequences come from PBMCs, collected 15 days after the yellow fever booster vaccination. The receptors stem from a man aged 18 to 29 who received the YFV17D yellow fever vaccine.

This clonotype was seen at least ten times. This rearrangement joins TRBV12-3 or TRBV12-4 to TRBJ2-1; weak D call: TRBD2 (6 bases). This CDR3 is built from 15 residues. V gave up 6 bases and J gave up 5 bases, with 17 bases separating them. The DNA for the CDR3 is TGTGCCAGCAGGCTGACTAGGGCGCCCCACAATGAGCAGTTCTTC. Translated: CASRLTRAPHNEQFF.

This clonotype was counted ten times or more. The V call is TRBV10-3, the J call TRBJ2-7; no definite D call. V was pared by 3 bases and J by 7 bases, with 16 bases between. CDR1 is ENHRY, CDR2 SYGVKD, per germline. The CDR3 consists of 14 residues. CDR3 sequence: CAISEGPQGWEQYV. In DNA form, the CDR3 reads TGTGCCATCAGTGAAGGGCCTCAAGGGTGGGAGCAGTACGTC.

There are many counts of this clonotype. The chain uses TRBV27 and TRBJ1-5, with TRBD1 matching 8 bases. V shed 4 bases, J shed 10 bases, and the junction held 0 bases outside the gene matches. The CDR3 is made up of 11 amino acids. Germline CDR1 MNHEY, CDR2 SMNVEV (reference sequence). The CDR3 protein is CASSSGGPQHF. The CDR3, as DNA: TGTGCCAGCAGTTCAGGGGGCCCCCAGCATTTT.

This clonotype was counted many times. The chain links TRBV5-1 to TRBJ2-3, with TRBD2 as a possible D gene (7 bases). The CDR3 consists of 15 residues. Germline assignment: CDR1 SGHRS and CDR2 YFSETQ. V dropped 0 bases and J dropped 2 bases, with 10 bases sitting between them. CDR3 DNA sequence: TGCGCCAGCAGCTTGGGGGGGGGCTACACAGATACGCAGTATTTT. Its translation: CASSLGGGYTDTQYF.

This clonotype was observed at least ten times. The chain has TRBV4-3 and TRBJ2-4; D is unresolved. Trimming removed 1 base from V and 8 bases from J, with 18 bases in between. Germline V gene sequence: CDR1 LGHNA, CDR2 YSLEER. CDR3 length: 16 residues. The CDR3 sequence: CASSQGERGDEDIQYF. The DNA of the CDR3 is TGCGCCAGCAGCCAAGGAGAAAGAGGCGATGAAGACATTCAGTACTTC.

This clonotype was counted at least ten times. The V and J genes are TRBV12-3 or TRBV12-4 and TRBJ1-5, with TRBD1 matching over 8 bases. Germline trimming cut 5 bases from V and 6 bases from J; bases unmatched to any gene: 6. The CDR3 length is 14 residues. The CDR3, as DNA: TGTGCCAGCAGTGGGACAGGTTCAAGTCAGCCCCAGCATTTT. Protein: CASSGTGSSQPQHF.

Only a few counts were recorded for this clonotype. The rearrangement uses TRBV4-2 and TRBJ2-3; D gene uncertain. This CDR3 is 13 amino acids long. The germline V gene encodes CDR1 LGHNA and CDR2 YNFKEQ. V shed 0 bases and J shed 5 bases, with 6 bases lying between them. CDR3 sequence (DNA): TGTGCCAGCAGCCAAGAAACGGGAGATACGCAGTATTTT. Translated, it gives CASSQETGDTQYF.

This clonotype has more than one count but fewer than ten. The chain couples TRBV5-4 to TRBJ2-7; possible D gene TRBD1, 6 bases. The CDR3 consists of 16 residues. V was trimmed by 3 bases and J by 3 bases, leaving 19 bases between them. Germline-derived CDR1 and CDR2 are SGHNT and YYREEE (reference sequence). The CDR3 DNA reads TGTGCCAGCAGCTCCTCGAAACAGGGAAGGGTCTACGAGCAGTACTTC. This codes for CASSSSKQGRVYEQYF.

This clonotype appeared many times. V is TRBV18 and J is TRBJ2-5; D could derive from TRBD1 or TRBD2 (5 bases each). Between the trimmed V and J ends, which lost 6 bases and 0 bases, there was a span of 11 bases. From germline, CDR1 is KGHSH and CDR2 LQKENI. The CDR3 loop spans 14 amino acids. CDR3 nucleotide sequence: TGTGCCAGCTCCCCAGGGAGAGACCAAGAGACCCAGTACTTC. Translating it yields CASSPGRDQETQYF.

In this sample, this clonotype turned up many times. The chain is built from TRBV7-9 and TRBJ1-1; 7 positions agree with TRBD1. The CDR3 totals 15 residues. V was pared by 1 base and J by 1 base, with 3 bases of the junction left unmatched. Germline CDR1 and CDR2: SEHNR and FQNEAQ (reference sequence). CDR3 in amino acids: CASSLGQGGNTEAFF. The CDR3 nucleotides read TGTGCCAGCAGCTTAGGTCAGGGGGGGAACACTGAAGCTTTCTTT.

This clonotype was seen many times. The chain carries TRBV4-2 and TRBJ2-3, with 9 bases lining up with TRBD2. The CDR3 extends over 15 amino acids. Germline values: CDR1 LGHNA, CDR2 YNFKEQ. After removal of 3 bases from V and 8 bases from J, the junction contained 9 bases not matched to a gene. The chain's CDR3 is CASSQGGGAEGTQYF. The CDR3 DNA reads TGTGCCAGCAGCCAGGGCGGGGGGGCCGAGGGTACGCAGTATTTT.

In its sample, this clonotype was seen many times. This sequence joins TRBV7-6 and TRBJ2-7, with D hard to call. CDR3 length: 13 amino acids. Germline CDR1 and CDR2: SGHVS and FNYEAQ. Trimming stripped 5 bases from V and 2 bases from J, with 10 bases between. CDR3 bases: TGTGCCAGCAGCCCCTTAGGTGCCTACGAGCAGTACGTC. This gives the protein CASSPLGAYEQYV.

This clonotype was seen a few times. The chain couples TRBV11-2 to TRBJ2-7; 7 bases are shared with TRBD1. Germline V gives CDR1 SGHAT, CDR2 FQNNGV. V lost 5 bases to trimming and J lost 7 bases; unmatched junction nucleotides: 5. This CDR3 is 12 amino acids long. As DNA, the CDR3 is TGTGCCAGCAGCACAGAGACAGGGGAGCAGTACGTC. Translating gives CASSTETGEQYV.

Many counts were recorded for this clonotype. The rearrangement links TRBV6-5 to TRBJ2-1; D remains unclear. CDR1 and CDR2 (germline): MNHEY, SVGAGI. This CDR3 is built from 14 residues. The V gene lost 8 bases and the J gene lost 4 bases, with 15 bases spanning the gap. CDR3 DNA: TGTGCCAGCGGCGCGATAGCCCGATACAATGAGCAGTTCTTC. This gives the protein CASGAIARYNEQFF.